These 22 T cell receptor beta chains came from one sample sequenced in a study of T cells expressing NK-cell markers. TCRdb reprocessed the 5' RACE reads and keeps a single row for each CDR3 protein, giving no DNA. The sample is made up of roughly 450,000 distinct CDR3 sequences, and the top ten hold roughly 1.4% of it. Material: blood T cells: a sorted CD56 or NKG2C T cell subset, CD4+ or CD8+ T cells, or bulk PBMC T cells (not recorded which). Receptors originate from a woman between 50 and 59 years old in good health.

This chain uses TRBV10-3 with TRBJ1-6. Germline CDR1 ENHRY, CDR2 SYGVKD. The CDR3 spans 14 residues. Here the CDR3 reads CAISGEPRYSPLHF.

This chain's CDR3 is CASSDGRRGNQPQHF. This sequence joins TRBV2 and TRBJ1-5. CDR1 and CDR2 from the germline V gene are SNHLY and FYNNEI. The length of the CDR3 is 15 residues.

The chain carries TRBV24-1 and TRBJ2-1; the D call from TCRdb, TRBD2, cannot be confirmed without DNA. Germline CDR1 is KGHDR and CDR2 is SFDVKD. This CDR3 has 13 residues. The CDR3 loop is CATSGGTRNEQFF.

The V and J genes are TRBV7-2 and TRBJ2-1; TCRdb names TRBD1, which stays unverified in the absence of DNA. This CDR3 spans 12 amino acids. The germline CDR1 and CDR2 sequences are SGHTA and FQGNSA. The CDR3 protein is CASSDVQGWQFF.

The CDR3: CSARGPVVAGYEQFF. V usage is TRBV20-1 and J usage is TRBJ2-1; as DNA is missing, the TRBD2 call by TCRdb cannot be tested. The CDR3 is made up of 15 amino acids. In germline, CDR1 is DFQATT, CDR2 SNEGSKA (reference sequence).

This chain joins TRBV7-2 and TRBJ2-7. Per germline, CDR1 SGHTA and CDR2 FQGNSA. CDR3 size: 14 residues. The CDR3 sequence: CASSFVSNGYEQYF.

The CDR3: CASSSLRGPTSTYEQYF. The chain employs TRBV11-2 and TRBJ2-7; with no DNA, the TCRdb D assignment of TRBD1 cannot be verified. The CDR3 has 17 amino acids. Per the germline V gene, CDR1 is SGHAT and CDR2 is FQNNGV.

Here the CDR3 reads CASSQLYSLSYNEQFF. The chain links TRBV14 to TRBJ2-1; TCRdb designates TRBD2, a call that cannot be tested without DNA. Germline V CDR1 and CDR2: SGHDN, FVKESK. This CDR3 contains 16 residues.

The chain has TRBV24-1 and TRBJ2-1. In germline, CDR1 is KGHDR, CDR2 SFDVKD. CDR3 length: 15 residues. This chain's CDR3 is CATMIPGAAYNEQFF.

The chain links TRBV11-3 to TRBJ2-1; the TCRdb call, TRBD2, lacks DNA for checking. CDR3 size: 15 residues. Per germline, CDR1 SGHNT and CDR2 YENEEA. This chain's CDR3 is CASRPAGGRYNEQFF.

The V gene is TRBV28, the J gene TRBJ2-3; absent DNA, TCRdb's TRBD2 call cannot be checked. Germline V gives CDR1 MDHEN, CDR2 SYDVKM. The CDR3 loop spans 16 amino acids. The CDR3 sequence: CASSLLSSGGTDTQYF.

This chain connects TRBV5-1 to TRBJ2-4; TCRdb indicates TRBD2, and absent DNA this call remains unverified. The CDR3 extends over 15 amino acids. Germline V lookup: CDR1 SGHRS, CDR2 YFSETQ. CDR3 protein: CASSMTGPAKNIQYF.

The chain uses TRBV12-3 or TRBV12-4 and TRBJ2-1. The CDR3 sequence is 15 residues long. CDR3 amino acids: CASSLGGAAYNEQFF.

This chain uses TRBV20-1 with TRBJ1-4; TCRdb gives TRBD1 as the D gene, but with no DNA this cannot be confirmed. In germline, CDR1 is DFQATT, CDR2 SNEGSKA (reference sequence). The CDR3 totals 15 residues. The chain's CDR3 is CSARDIGRVREKLFF.

The chain recombines TRBV4-1 with TRBJ2-2; TCRdb proposes TRBD2, but this gene call is untestable without DNA. Germline V gene data show CDR1 as MGHRA and CDR2 as YSYEKL. This CDR3 has 17 residues. CDR3 protein: CASSRALAGVRTGELFF.

J is TRBJ2-7 and V is TRBV7-8; the D gene TCRdb calls, TRBD1, cannot be checked with no DNA. CDR3 length: 15 residues. CDR1 and CDR2 (germline): SGHVS, FQNEAQ. The CDR3 protein is CASSPSGGTPYEQYF.

This sequence joins TRBV6-5 and TRBJ2-5; as DNA is missing, the TRBD2 call by TCRdb cannot be tested. From germline, CDR1 is MNHEY and CDR2 SVGAGI. The CDR3 runs 15 residues. CDR3 in amino acids: CASSYSRTSAETQYF.

The chain is built from TRBV25-1 and TRBJ2-1; with no DNA, the TCRdb D assignment of TRBD1 cannot be verified. The CDR3 contains 13 residues. The germline gives CDR1 MGHDK, CDR2 SYGVNS. The CDR3: CASSERGTGQPFF.

The chain uses TRBV14 and TRBJ2-1. The CDR3 is made up of 12 amino acids. The germline gives CDR1 SGHDN, CDR2 FVKESK. This CDR3 reads CASSQARSLQFF.

V gene TRBV5-1 combines with J gene TRBJ1-1. Germline V gives CDR1 SGHRS, CDR2 YFSETQ. CDR3 length: 14 amino acids. CDR3 sequence reads: CASSLRNRNREAFF.

V and J are TRBV6-2 or TRBV6-3 and TRBJ2-3; TCRdb's D gene call, TRBD2, goes unchecked for lack of DNA. The CDR3 spans 15 residues. Germline values: CDR1 MNHEY, CDR2 SVGEGT. The CDR3 here is CASRSPSGSSDTQYF.

The chain carries TRBV12-3 or TRBV12-4 and TRBJ1-4; TCRdb lists TRBD1, though no DNA is available to test this call. The CDR3 is made up of 16 amino acids. CDR3 protein: CASSLPPDRAVEKLFF.